This is a list of T cell receptor beta chains from one sample in a study of blood T cells in healthy people across ages. TCRdb re-analysed the 5' RACE reads in MiXCR, keeping a single row per CDR3 protein. The table includes hundreds of thousands of distinct CDR3 sequences, 22% detected once. The sequenced material came from blood. All receptors come from an older man in good health. Each CDR3 is given with its conserved first and last residue. Fields, in order: D gene, V gene, CDR3 length, clone size, J gene, CDR3 protein, CDR3 DNA. A D gene is named only where the DNA matches it firmly. The size of a clone is reported for some rows only, either as once, few or many, or as a class for expanded clones.

>NA|TRBV27|14|NA|TRBJ1-2
CASSLGLQNYGYTF
TGTGCCAGCAGTTTAGGGCTACAGAACTATGGCTACACCTTC
>NA|TRBV20-1|12|few|TRBJ2-1
CSARGLNNEQFF
TGCAGTGCTAGAGGGCTGAACAATGAGCAGTTCTTC
>TRBD1|TRBV6-5|15|NA|TRBJ2-7
CASTNPGQGPKEQYF
TGTGCCAGCACCAACCCGGGACAGGGGCCTAAAGAGCAGTACTTC
>TRBD2|TRBV3-1|15|NA|TRBJ2-1
CASSPSGGFYNEQFF
TGTGCCAGCAGCCCTAGCGGGGGATTTTACAATGAGCAGTTCTTC
>NA|TRBV29-1|16|NA|TRBJ2-3
CSVVRRWTGHTDTQYF
TGCAGCGTTGTCAGACGGTGGACGGGACACACAGATACGCAGTATTTT
>NA|TRBV7-8|15|NA|TRBJ2-1
CASGTGGDLLNEQFF
TGTGCCAGCGGAACTGGGGGAGATCTGCTCAATGAGCAGTTCTTC
>TRBD2|TRBV4-3|15|many|TRBJ2-5
CASSQDLAALKAQYF
TGCGCCAGCAGCCAAGATCTAGCGGCCCTGAAGGCCCAGTACTTC
>NA|TRBV20-1|14|NA|TRBJ1-3
CSARPQATGNTIYF
TGCAGTGCTAGGCCGCAGGCGACTGGAAACACCATATATTTT
>TRBD2|TRBV20-1|15|few|TRBJ2-1
CSAREIAGAYNEQFF
TGCAGTGCTAGAGAGATAGCGGGGGCCTACAATGAGCAGTTCTTC
>NA|TRBV12-3/TRBV12-4|15|NA|TRBJ2-2
CASSLANRNTGELFF
TGTGCCAGCAGTTTAGCTAACAGGAACACCGGGGAGCTGTTTTTT
>NA|TRBV7-2|13|NA|TRBJ2-5
CASSPNNEETQYF
TGTGCCAGCAGCCCTAATAATGAGGAGACCCAGTACTTC
>NA|TRBV29-1|12|few|TRBJ2-3
CSARGSSDTQYF
TGCAGCGCGAGGGGGAGCTCAGATACGCAGTATTTT
>NA|TRBV4-1|12|NA|TRBJ2-7
CASSHGEYEQYF
TGCGCCAGCAGCCATGGGGAATACGAGCAGTACTTC
>NA|TRBV20-1|15|few|TRBJ2-3
CSAPERGRRTDTQYF
TGCAGTGCTCCCGAGCGAGGTAGACGCACAGATACGCAGTATTTT
>NA|TRBV4-3|16|once|TRBJ2-7
CASSQSSFSGTYEQYF
TGCGCCAGCAGTCAATCAAGCTTTAGCGGTACCTACGAGCAGTACTTC
>TRBD2|TRBV6-5|16|few|TRBJ2-2
CASSYLAGGSTGELFF
TGTGCCAGCAGTTACCTTGCGGGGGGGAGCACCGGGGAGCTGTTTTTT
>TRBD1|TRBV12-3/TRBV12-4|14|few|TRBJ1-2
CASRGTGNIQGYTF
TGTGCCAGCAGAGGGACAGGGAATATACAGGGCTACACCTTC
>NA|TRBV20-1|11|NA|TRBJ2-5
CSASRWETQYF
TGCAGTGCTTCTAGGTGGGAGACCCAGTACTTC
>NA|TRBV7-8|16|NA|TRBJ1-5
CASSPQFGGEGQPQHF
TGTGCCAGCAGCCCACAATTTGGTGGGGAGGGTCAGCCCCAGCATTTT
>NA|TRBV12-3/TRBV12-4|11|many|TRBJ2-3
CASSGPDTQYF
TGTGCCAGCAGTGGGCCTGATACGCAGTATTTT
>NA|TRBV7-2|14|NA|TRBJ2-7
CASRLGLPAYEQYF
TGTGCCAGCAGGCTGGGACTCCCCGCCTACGAGCAGTACTTC
>NA|TRBV19|18|few|TRBJ2-1
CASSRAPTDRRFYNEQFF
TGTGCCAGTAGTAGGGCCCCGACAGACCGAAGATTCTACAATGAGCAGTTCTTC
>NA|TRBV7-9|14|NA|TRBJ2-7
CASSLVSAAYEQYF
TGTGCCAGCAGCTTAGTCTCTGCAGCCTACGAGCAGTACTTC
>NA|TRBV6-2/TRBV6-3|13|many|TRBJ2-1
CASRRTLLQWQFF
TGTGCCAGCCGACGGACCCTGCTACAATGGCAGTTCTTC
>NA|TRBV5-5|16|few|TRBJ1-2
CASSLTGTLANYGYTF
TGTGCCAGCAGCTTGACAGGGACATTAGCTAACTATGGCTACACCTTC
>NA|TRBV13|14|NA|TRBJ2-4
CASSSGLTKNIQYF
TGTGCCAGCAGTTCGGGACTCACCAAAAACATTCAGTACTTC
>NA|TRBV5-8|14|NA|TRBJ1-5
CASSYGTLYQPQHF
TGTGCCAGCAGCTACGGGACACTTTATCAGCCCCAGCATTTT
>NA|TRBV7-3|14|NA|TRBJ1-4
CASSLRHATEKLFF
TGTGCCAGCAGCTTAAGACACGCCACTGAAAAACTGTTTTTT
>TRBD2|TRBV29-1|14|few|TRBJ2-2
CSVATSGSAGELFF
TGCAGCGTCGCGACTAGCGGGAGTGCCGGGGAGCTGTTTTTT
>TRBD1|TRBV12-3/TRBV12-4|18|NA|TRBJ1-5
CASSLGGQVGFSNQPQHF
TGTGCCAGCAGTTTAGGGGGACAGGTAGGCTTCAGCAATCAGCCCCAGCATTTT
>NA|TRBV12-5|16|NA|TRBJ2-5
CASGLVLVRGEETQYF
TGTGCTAGTGGTTTGGTACTCGTCCGTGGGGAAGAGACCCAGTACTTC
>NA|TRBV20-1|12|NA|TRBJ1-4
CSARDLQGKLFF
TGCAGTGCTAGAGATCTACAGGGAAAACTGTTTTTT
>NA|TRBV6-6|14|many|TRBJ1-1
CASQRSESGTEAFF
TGTGCCAGCCAGAGATCTGAATCTGGCACTGAAGCTTTCTTT
>NA|TRBV12-3/TRBV12-4|17|NA|TRBJ1-4
CASSPGLRQGHNEKLFF
TGTGCCAGCAGTCCCGGTCTAAGGCAGGGCCATAATGAAAAACTGTTTTTT
>NA|TRBV5-1|14|NA|TRBJ2-3
CASSLVPITDTQYF
TGCGCCAGCAGCTTGGTCCCGATCACAGATACGCAGTATTTT
>NA|TRBV7-2|16|NA|TRBJ1-4
CASSFDSGATNEKLFF
TGTGCCAGCAGCTTCGATTCAGGGGCAACTAATGAAAAACTGTTTTTT
>NA|TRBV21-1|16|few|TRBJ1-5
CASSKGGGRSNQPQHF
TGTGCCAGCAGCAAAGGGGGAGGAAGGAGCAATCAGCCCCAGCATTTT
>NA|TRBV29-1|12|NA|TRBJ1-1
CSVSRTGAEAFF
TGCAGCGTCTCCCGGACGGGTGCTGAAGCTTTCTTT
>NA|TRBV18|13|NA|TRBJ2-7
CASSRGDLNEQYF
TGTGCCAGCTCACGCGGGGATTTGAACGAGCAGTACTTC
>NA|TRBV29-1|11|NA|TRBJ1-2
CSVVHNYGYTF
TGCAGCGTTGTACATAACTATGGCTACACCTTC
>NA|TRBV7-2|16|NA|TRBJ1-5
CASSLRGRGLADTQHF
TGTGCCAGCAGCTTAAGAGGGAGAGGACTGGCAGATACGCAGCATTTT
>NA|TRBV2|14|many|TRBJ1-4
CAGRVGTTNEKLFF
TGTGCCGGCAGGGTAGGAACAACTAATGAAAAACTGTTTTTT
>NA|TRBV18|12|few|TRBJ1-2
CASSPTNLGYTF
TGTGCCAGCTCACCAACTAACTTGGGCTACACCTTC
>NA|TRBV25-1|14|NA|TRBJ2-5
CASSWAGGQETQYF
TGTGCCAGCAGTTGGGCCGGGGGGCAAGAGACCCAGTACTTT
>NA|TRBV12-3/TRBV12-4|15|few|TRBJ1-1
CASSSGRILNTEAFF
TGTGCCAGCAGTTCAGGAAGGATACTGAACACTGAAGCTTTCTTT
>NA|TRBV2|13|few|TRBJ1-2
CASSERANYGYTF
TGTGCCAGCAGTGAGAGGGCTAACTATGGCTACACCTTC
>NA|TRBV20-1|15|NA|TRBJ2-3
CSARVSGARKDTQYF
TGCAGTGCTAGAGTTTCGGGGGCGCGTAAAGATACGCAGTATTTT
>NA|TRBV11-2|14|few|TRBJ2-7
CASSLRGGNYEQYF
TGTGCCAGCAGCTTACGAGGGGGTAACTACGAGCAGTACTTC
>NA|TRBV5-1|14|many|TRBJ2-3
CASSLGGFRDTQYF
TGCGCCAGCAGCTTGGGAGGGTTTCGGGATACGCAGTATTTT
>NA|TRBV6-5|13|NA|TRBJ1-2
CASSSPTHYGYTF
TGTGCCAGCAGTTCCCCCACCCACTATGGCTACACCTTC
>NA|TRBV12-5|12|NA|TRBJ2-1
CASGPQPNEQFF
TGTGCTAGTGGCCCACAGCCTAATGAGCAGTTCTTC
>NA|TRBV7-2|16|NA|TRBJ2-1
CASSSPRGNKYNEQFF
TGTGCCAGCAGCTCACCCCGGGGGAACAAATACAATGAGCAGTTCTTC
>NA|TRBV5-6|11|many|TRBJ1-1
CASSLAAEAFF
TGTGCCAGCAGCTTGGCCGCTGAAGCTTTCTTT
>TRBD2|TRBV20-1|14|few|TRBJ2-1
CSARGLAGSNEQFF
TGCAGTGCTAGAGGTCTAGCGGGGTCCAATGAGCAGTTCTTC
>NA|TRBV7-9|14|once|TRBJ1-1
CASSRGGAETEAFF
TGTGCCAGCTCCCGGGGGGGCGCGGAGACTGAAGCTTTCTTT
>TRBD2|TRBV6-2/TRBV6-3|18|few|TRBJ2-1
CASSYSGPGLAGSYKQFF
TGTGCCAGCAGTTATTCAGGACCGGGACTAGCGGGAAGTTACAAGCAGTTCTTC